The T cell receptor beta chain described here comes from a study of low-dose radiotherapy and immunotherapy resistance in tumors (dated 2022 in TCRdb). About the investigation overall: In Cohort 1, 0.5 Gy per fraction was delivered every 2 weeks, and a total PTV dose of 6.5 Gy was prescribed. Cohort 2 received 1 Gy per fraction every two weeks, with a total of 13 Gy over 26 weeks. Nivolumab and ipilimumab were both given intravenously, with nivolumab at a 240 mg flat dose every two weeks and ipilimumab at 1 mg/kg every six weeks. Cyclophosphamide 200 mg/m2 was given intravenously every two weeks, one day before each radiation and immunotherapy administration. Patients took aspirin 300 mg orally once daily for four cycles, starting on cycle 1 day 1. Trial participants were not randomized into treatment groups. The translational analysis covered eight patients: three from the first dose cohort and the first five from the second dose cohort.

The meaning of the sample's time point label: before trial treatment. The donors came from RACIN, which was a single-arm phase I dose-escalation trial that paired nivolumab and ipilimumab with aspirin, low-dose cyclophosphamide and low-dose radiotherapy. To be eligible, a patient needed to have an advanced solid tumor that was TIL-negative. Ten or more counts support this clonotype. Its cognate antigen has yet to be identified. Per-base quality was not reported, and no clone a single base away is much larger than it. V gives up 8 bases and J gives up 2 bases, and the segment between their germline ends measures 17 bases. As encoded in the germline V gene, CDR1 is MNHEY while CDR2 is SVGEGT. The CDR3 covers 15 residues, taking in both the cysteine and the phenylalanine. The kept DNA is CDR3 alone, 45 bases in frame from the first base. Sequencing used an Illumina HiSeq 2500. To make first-strand cDNA, Superscript III was used along with a set of TRAV- and TRBV-specific primers so that both the TCRalpha and TCRbeta chains were covered. A roughly 20-cycle PCR with Phusion amplified the TCRs, pairing a constant-region primer with the adapter that was attached to the V primers. The isolated mRNA was amplified using the MessageAmp II aRNA Amplification Kit, with in vitro transcription performed for 15 to 20 hours at 37 degrees C. The Dynabeads mRNA DIRECT Purification Kit was used to isolate the mRNA for TCR sequencing. Indexed Illumina adapters were added in a second Phusion PCR of around 27 cycles, and the PCR products were purified with AMPure XP beads. In the authors' own workflow: Custom Perl scripts pooled TCR sequences encoding the same protein, removed out-of-frame sequences and computed each clonotype's abundance. TCR sequences supported by only a single read were excluded from analysis. Shannon entropy, Gini index, clonality, richness, and the frequency of TCRs shared between repertoires were included as repertoire metrics. TCRdb reworked the public reads: Q25 trimming with fastp, MiXCR clone assembly, productive beta chains retained. Entries are consolidated by CDR3 protein sequence, retaining the most common genes and DNA. TCRdb's processing, not the study's, gives the V and J calls here. Within this sample are tens of thousands of distinct CDR3 sequences, with roughly a sixth of them counted one time only. Roughly 3% of the sample comes from the top ten.

The V and J segments used are TRBV6-2 or TRBV6-3 and TRBJ2-3; the D gene is not confidently resolved. The sample was PBMCs, taken before treatment. The clonotype comes from a male donor with prostate cancer. The bases read TGTGCCAGCTTGGCCCTCGGGCTCGACACAGATACGCAGTATTTT. This is translated as CASLALGLDTDTQYF.